This paragraph covers one T cell receptor (beta chain) sequence. Its antigen is currently unknown. Blood was drawn once per donor, and each sample measured approximately 2.5 ml. The data originate from a study of monozygotic twins with inflammatory bowel disease. With around 16 and 10 cycles respectively, two nested PCRs were carried out on TCRalpha and TCRbeta cDNA. From the 5' RACE reads, TCRdb lists one entry per CDR3 protein and no DNA. This table holds around 400,000 distinct CDR3 sequences. The CDR3 covers 18 residues. The germline V gene encodes CDR1 SGHRS and CDR2 YFSETQ. Study-wide findings and caveats: IBD-affected twins scored below their healthy co-twins in TCRbeta diversity (inverse Simpson).

V is TRBV5-1 and J is TRBJ2-1; the D call from TCRdb, TRBD1, cannot be confirmed without DNA. Input material: blood. This sequence originates from a human donor with ulcerative colitis or Crohn's disease, or a healthy co-twin of an affected twin (not recorded which). CDR3 loop: CASSLVPRWQRPFEEQFF.